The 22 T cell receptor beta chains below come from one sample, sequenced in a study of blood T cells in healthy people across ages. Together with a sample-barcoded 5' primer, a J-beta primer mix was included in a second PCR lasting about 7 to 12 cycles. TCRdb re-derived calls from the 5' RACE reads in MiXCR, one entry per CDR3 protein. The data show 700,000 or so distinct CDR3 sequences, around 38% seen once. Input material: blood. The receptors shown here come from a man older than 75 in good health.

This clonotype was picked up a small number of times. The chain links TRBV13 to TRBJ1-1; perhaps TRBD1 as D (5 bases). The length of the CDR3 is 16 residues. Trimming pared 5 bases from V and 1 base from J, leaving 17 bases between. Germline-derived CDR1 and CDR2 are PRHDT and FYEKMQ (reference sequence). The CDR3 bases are TGTGCCAGCAGCCCTACGACGGGACTCACGAACACTGAAGCTTTCTTT. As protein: CASSPTTGLTNTEAFF.

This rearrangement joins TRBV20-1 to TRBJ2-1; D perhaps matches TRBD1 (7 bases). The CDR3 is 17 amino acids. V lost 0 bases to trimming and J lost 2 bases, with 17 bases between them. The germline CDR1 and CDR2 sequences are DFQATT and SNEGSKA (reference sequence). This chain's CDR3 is CSARDPAEGATYNEQFF. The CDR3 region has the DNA TGCAGTGCTAGAGATCCTGCGGAGGGGGCAACCTACAATGAGCAGTTCTTC.

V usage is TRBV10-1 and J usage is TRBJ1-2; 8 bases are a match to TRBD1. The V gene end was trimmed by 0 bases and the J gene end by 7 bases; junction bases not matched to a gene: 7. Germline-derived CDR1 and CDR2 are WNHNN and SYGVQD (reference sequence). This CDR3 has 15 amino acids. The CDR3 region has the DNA TGCGCCAGCAGTGAGTCCACTGGACAGGGTAGTGGCTACACCTTC. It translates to CASSESTGQGSGYTF.

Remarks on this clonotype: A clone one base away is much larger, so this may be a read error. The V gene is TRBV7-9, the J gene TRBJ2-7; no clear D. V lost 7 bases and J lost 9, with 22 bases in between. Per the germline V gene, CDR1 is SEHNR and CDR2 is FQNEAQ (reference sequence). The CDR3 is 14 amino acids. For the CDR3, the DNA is TGTGCCAGCAATTCCGACACTCGCCCCTCCGGGCAGTACTTC. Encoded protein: CASNSDTRPSGQYF.

The CDR3 protein is CASSLMGRNYNEQFF. As DNA, the CDR3 is TGTGCCAGCAGCTTAATGGGTCGGAACTACAATGAGCAGTTCTTC. The chain couples TRBV11-2 to TRBJ2-1; D is unclear. V lost 2 bases and J 3 bases, leaving 11 bases between the germline ends. CDR1 SGHAT and CDR2 FQNNGV come from the germline V gene. The CDR3 consists of 15 residues.

The CDR3 DNA reads TGTGCCAGTAGTCGGGACAGGGGGCTCGGGACCCAGTACTTC. This translates into CASSRDRGLGTQYF. The genes are TRBV19 and TRBJ2-5; 12 bases map to TRBD1. The V gene end was trimmed by 5 bases and the J gene end by 7 bases; junction bases not matched to a gene: 5. Germline V lookup: CDR1 LNHDA, CDR2 SQIVND (reference sequence). CDR3 size: 14 residues.

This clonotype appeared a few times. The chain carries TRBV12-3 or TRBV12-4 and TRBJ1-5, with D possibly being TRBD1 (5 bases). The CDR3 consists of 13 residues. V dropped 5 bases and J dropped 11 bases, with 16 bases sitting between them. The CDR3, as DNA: TGTGCCAGCAGTCGAACAGACAGCGTGGCCCAGCATTTT. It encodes CASSRTDSVAQHF.

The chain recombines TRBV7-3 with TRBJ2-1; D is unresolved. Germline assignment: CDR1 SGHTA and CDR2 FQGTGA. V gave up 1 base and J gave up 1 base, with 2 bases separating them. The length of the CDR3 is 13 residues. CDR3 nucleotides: TGTGCCAGCAGCTTAAGGTCCTACAATGAGCAGTTCTTC. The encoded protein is CASSLRSYNEQFF. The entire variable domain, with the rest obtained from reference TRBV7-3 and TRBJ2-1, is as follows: GAGVSQTPSNKVTEKGKYVELRCDPISGHTALYWYRQSLGQGPEFLIYFQGTGAADDSGLPNDRFFAVRPEGSVSTLKIQRTERGDSAVYLCASSLRSYNEQFFGPGTRLTVL.

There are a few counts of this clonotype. In nucleotides, the CDR3 is TGTGCCAGCAGCCAGACTAGCCCAGATACGCAGTATTTT. Translated: CASSQTSPDTQYF. The V call is TRBV9, the J call TRBJ2-3; 7 bases align to TRBD2. Germline assignment: CDR1 SGDLS and CDR2 YYNGEE. The trim removed 4 bases at V and 4 bases at J, leaving 3 bases unmatched. The CDR3 has 13 residues.

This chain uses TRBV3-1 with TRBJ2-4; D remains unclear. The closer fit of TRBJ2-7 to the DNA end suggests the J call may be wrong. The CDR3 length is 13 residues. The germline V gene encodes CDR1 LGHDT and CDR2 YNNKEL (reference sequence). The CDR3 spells CASRDEISYEQYF. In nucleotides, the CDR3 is TGTGCCAGCAGAGACGAGATATCATACGAGCAGTACTTC.

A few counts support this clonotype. CDR3: CASSPRTANTEAFF. The CDR3 DNA is TGTGCCAGCTCACCCCGGACGGCGAACACTGAAGCTTTCTTT. This chain uses TRBV18 with TRBJ1-1; no firm D call. Germline lookup yields CDR1 KGHSH and CDR2 LQKENI. V was pared by 3 bases and J by 1 base, with 9 bases between. The CDR3 consists of 14 residues. The full variable domain, with the rest looked up from reference TRBV18 and TRBJ1-1, is NAGVMQNPRHLVRRRGQEARLRCSPMKGHSHVYWYRQLPEEGLKFMVYLQKENIIDESGMPKERFSAEFPKEGPSILRIQQVVRGDSAAYFCASSPRTANTEAFFGQGTRLTVV.

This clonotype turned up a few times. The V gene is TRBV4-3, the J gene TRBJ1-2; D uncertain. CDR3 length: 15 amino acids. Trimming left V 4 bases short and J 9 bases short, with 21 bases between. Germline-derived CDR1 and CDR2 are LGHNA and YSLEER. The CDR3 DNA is TGCGCCAGCAGCCTAGGGTCCGGGCGGGAGAGGCGCTACACCTTC. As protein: CASSLGSGRERRYTF.

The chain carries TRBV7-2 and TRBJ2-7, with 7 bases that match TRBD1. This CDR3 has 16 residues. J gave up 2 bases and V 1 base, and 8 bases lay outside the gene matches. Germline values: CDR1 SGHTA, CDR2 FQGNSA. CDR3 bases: TGTGCCAGCAGCTTAGGAGACAGGGTACAAGCCTACGAGCAGTACTTC. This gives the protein CASSLGDRVQAYEQYF.

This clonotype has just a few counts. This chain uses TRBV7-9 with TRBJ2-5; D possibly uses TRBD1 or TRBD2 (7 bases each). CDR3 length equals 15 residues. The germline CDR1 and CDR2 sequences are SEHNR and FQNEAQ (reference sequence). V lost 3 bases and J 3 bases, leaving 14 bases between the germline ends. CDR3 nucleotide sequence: TGTGCCAGCAGCTTGAGCGGGACAGCTAAAGAGACCCAGTACTTC. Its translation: CASSLSGTAKETQYF.

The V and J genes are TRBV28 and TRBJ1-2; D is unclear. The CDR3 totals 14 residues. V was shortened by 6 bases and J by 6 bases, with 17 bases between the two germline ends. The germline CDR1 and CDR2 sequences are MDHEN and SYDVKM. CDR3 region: CASSPGGRFHGYTF. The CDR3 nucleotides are TGTGCCAGCAGCCCCGGTGGCAGGTTCCATGGCTACACCTTC.

The CDR3 loop is CASSLVGYHEQYF. CDR3 sequence (DNA): TGTGCCAGCAGCTTGGTTGGGTACCACGAGCAGTACTTC. The chain uses TRBV5-8 and TRBJ2-7; no firm D call. The germline V and J ends were trimmed by 0 bases and 5 bases, with 9 bases remaining between them. Germline V gene lookup returns CDR1 SGHTS and CDR2 YDEGEE. The CDR3 is 13 amino acids.

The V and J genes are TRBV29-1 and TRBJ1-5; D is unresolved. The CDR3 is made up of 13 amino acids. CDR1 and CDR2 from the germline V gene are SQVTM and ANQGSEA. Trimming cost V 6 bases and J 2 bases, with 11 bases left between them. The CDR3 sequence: CSVKDGGNQPQHF. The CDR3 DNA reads TGCAGCGTCAAGGACGGTGGCAATCAGCCCCAGCATTTT.

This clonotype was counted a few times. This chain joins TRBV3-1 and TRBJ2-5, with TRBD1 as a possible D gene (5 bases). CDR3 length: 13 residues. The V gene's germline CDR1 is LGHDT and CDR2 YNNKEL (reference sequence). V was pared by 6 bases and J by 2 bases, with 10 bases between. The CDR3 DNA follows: TGTGCCAGCAGGAGGACAAGTCAAGAGACCCAGTACTTC. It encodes CASRRTSQETQYF.

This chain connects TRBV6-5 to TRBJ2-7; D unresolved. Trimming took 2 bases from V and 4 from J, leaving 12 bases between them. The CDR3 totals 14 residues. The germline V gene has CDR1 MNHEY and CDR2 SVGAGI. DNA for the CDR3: TGTGCCAGCAGTTACCGGCGCGGAGCGTACGAGCAGTACTTC. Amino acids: CASSYRRGAYEQYF.

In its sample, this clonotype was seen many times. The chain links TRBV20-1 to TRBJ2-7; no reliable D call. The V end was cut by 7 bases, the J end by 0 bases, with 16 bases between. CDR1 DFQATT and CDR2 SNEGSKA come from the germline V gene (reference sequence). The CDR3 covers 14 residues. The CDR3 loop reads CSVQTPASSYEQYF. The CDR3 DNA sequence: TGCAGTGTCCAAACGCCCGCCAGCTCCTACGAGCAGTACTTC.

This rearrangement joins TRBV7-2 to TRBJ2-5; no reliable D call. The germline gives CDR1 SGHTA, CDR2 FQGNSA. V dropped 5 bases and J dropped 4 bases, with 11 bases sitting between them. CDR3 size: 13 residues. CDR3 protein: CASSILKGETQYF. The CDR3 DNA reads TGTGCCAGCAGCATCCTAAAGGGAGAGACCCAGTACTTC.

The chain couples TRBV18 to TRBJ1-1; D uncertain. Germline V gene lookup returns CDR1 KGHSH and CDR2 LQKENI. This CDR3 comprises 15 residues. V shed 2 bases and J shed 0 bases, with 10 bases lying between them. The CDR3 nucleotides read TGTGCCAGCTCACCATTGGACGGGTTGAACACTGAAGCTTTCTTT. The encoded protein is CASSPLDGLNTEAFF.